This T cell receptor beta chain was identified during a study of shared clonotypes between healthy human individuals. Around 32,000 T cell genomes, or around 200 ng DNA, went into the sorted-subset replicate PCRs. TCRdb's table, derived via immunoSEQ multiplex PCR, lists solely in-frame clones and lacks some. The data show about 2.1 million clones, 93% seen once. This clone was found once. The target antigen is unknown. Naive CD8 isolation took CD45RO-negative cells positively selected for CCR7 and excluded terminally differentiated effector memory CD45RA+ cells. General study points: Rarefaction demonstrated incomplete sorted-subset sequencing despite large depth.

The origin of this receptor is a man younger than 35 in good health. Some clones in this sample may be carry-over from other donors' samples. Material: naive CD8+ T cells from PBMCs.

In nucleotides, the CDR3 is TGTGCCAGCAGCGTAGCGGCACATAATGAGCAGTTCTTC. Translated, it gives CASSVAAHNEQFF. The rearrangement uses TRBV9 and TRBJ2-1, with D hard to call. V lost 0 bases and J 7 bases, leaving 8 bases between the germline ends. Germline lookup yields CDR1 SGDLS and CDR2 YYNGEE. The CDR3 is 13 residues long.